This T cell receptor (beta chain) was identified in a study of vaccination and CD4 T cells after COVID-19. Study summary: Stimulation used overlapping spike peptides from SARS-CoV-2, HCoV-NL63, HCoV-OC43 and HCoV-229E.

Treatment noted: approximately 9-day PBMC culture with coronavirus spike peptide pools or control peptides (ViraFEST assay). After being plated at two million per well, PBMCs were cultured with about 10 IU/ml IL-2 and around 9.3 ug/ml peptide pools. Unmatched junction bases numbered 7, after V lost 3 bases and J lost 5 bases. The CDR3 is made up of 15 amino acids. From germline, CDR1 is LNHDA and CDR2 SQIVND (reference sequence). Researchers used the Oncomine TCR Beta short-read assay to sequence DNA from cultured CD4+ T cells. DNA came from CD4+ T cells after culture. TCRdb fed the PCR reads into MiXCR, producing one record per CDR3 protein. The table has 9,000 to 15,000 distinct CDR3 sequences, 35% to 55% seen once; the top ten hold 15% to 20%. Broader study findings: Relatively small numbers of convalescent patients were studied, with no early post-infection timepoints included.

This clonotype showed up just a few times. Its cognate antigen is unknown. The sequencing input was cultured CD4+ T cells from blood. The sequence came from a human donor with COVID-19. V is TRBV19 and J is TRBJ2-3, with TRBD2 matching 8 bases. CDR3 bases: TGTGCCAGTAGTATCCCGGGGGGGCCGAGAGATACGCAGTATTTT. Translation gives CASSIPGGPRDTQYF. The variable domain in full, with the rest retrieved from reference TRBV19 and TRBJ2-3, is DGGITQSPKYLFRKEGQNVTLSCEQNLNHDAMYWYRQDPGQGLRLIYYSQIVNDFQKGDIAEGYSVSREKKESFPLTVTSAQKNPTAFYLCASSIPGGPRDTQYFGPGTRLTVL.